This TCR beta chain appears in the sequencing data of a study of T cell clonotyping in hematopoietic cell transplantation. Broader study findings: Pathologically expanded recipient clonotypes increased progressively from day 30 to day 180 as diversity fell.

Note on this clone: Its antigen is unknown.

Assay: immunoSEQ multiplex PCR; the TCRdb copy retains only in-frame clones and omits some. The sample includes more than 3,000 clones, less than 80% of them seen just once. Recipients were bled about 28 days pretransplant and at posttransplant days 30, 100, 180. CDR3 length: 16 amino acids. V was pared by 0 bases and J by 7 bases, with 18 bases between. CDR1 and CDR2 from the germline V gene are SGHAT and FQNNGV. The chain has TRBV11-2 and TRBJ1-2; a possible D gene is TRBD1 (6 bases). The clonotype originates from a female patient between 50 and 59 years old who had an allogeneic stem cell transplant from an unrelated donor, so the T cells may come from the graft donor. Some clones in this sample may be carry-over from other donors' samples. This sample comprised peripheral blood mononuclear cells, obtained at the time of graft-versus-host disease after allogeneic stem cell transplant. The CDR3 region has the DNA TGTGCCAGCAGCTTAGATGGCCCTTTGAGGGGGAGTGGCTACACCTTC. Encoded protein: CASSLDGPLRGSGYTF.